This TCR beta chain was observed in a study of CD8 T cells in Susac syndrome. The V gene's germline CDR1 is MGHRA and CDR2 YSYEKL. The CDR3 runs 16 residues. The V gene lost 4 bases and the J gene lost 5 bases, with 15 bases spanning the gap. After extraction with the RNeasy kit, about 0.5 to 1 ug of the RNA was reverse transcribed using random hexamers. A multiplex approach, immunoSEQ multiplex PCR, amplified TCR beta CDR3 across 54 Vbeta and 13 Jbeta. TCRdb reanalysed the immunoSEQ multiplex PCR reads using MiXCR and keeps one entry per CDR3 protein. The sample carries approximately 140,000 distinct CDR3 sequences, 80% to 85% recorded once.

Sequenced sample: CD8+ T cells from PBMCs. This chain connects TRBV4-1 to TRBJ1-6; no firm D call. The source is a human donor with multiple sclerosis. For the CDR3, the DNA is TGCGCCAGCAGCCTTCGGGAACTTCAGGATAATTCACCCCTCCACTTT. It is translated as CASSLRELQDNSPLHF.